This paragraph covers one T cell receptor beta chain sequence. This table comes from immunoSEQ multiplex PCR, and its TCRdb copy is limited to in-frame clones, with some not included. The sample records over 6,500 clones, 80% to 90% being singletons. Time point denoted: 2014-2015 season, pre-vaccination. ICOS+CD38+ and ICOS-CD38- fractions were sorted from non-naive CD4+CXCR5+PD-1+ cells. This CDR3 region has 15 residues. Trimming left V 3 bases short and J 7 bases short, with 16 bases between. Germline CDR1 and CDR2: MDHEN and SYDVKM. These data are taken from a study of follicular helper T cells after annual influenza vaccination.

The source material was CXCR5+ CD38- circulating T follicular helper cells from blood, sampled on the day of influenza vaccination. Subset specified: circulating Tfh, non-naive CD4+CXCR5+PD-1+ (ICOS+CD38+ or ICOS-CD38-). The genes are TRBV28 and TRBJ2-1; D is unclear. The sequence was collected from an adult who received the influenza vaccine. The CDR3 loop reads CASSFVSGLKNEQFF. The CDR3 nucleotides read TGTGCCAGCAGTTTTGTTTCCGGTCTAAAAAATGAGCAGTTCTTC.